The 21 T cell receptor beta chains presented below share a single source sample, sequenced in a study of CD8 T cells in ankylosing spondylitis. One entry per CDR3 protein, called by TCRdb with MiXCR from the 5' RACE reads. The repertoire holds under 300,000 distinct CDR3 sequences, with about 20% as singletons. The sequenced material came from blood, either unsorted or a sorted T cell fraction (not recorded which). Source of these receptors: a male donor with ankylosing spondylitis or in good health (not recorded which).

This chain joins TRBV30 and TRBJ1-1; unclear D gene. The germline V and J ends were trimmed by 4 bases and 1 base, with 10 bases remaining between them. This CDR3 has 13 amino acids. Per germline, CDR1 GTSNPN and CDR2 SVGIG (reference sequence). CDR3 DNA: TGTGCCTGGACCCCGCTAGAGAACACTGAAGCTTTCTTT. Encoded protein: CAWTPLENTEAFF.

The V call is TRBV4-3, the J call TRBJ2-2; TRBD1 agrees at 11 bases. The germline gives CDR1 LGHNA, CDR2 YSLEER. The J segment lost 7 bases and the V segment lost 1 base, leaving 8 bases of the junction unmatched. The CDR3 runs 17 residues. The CDR3 reads CASSQGFGQGANGELFF. CDR3 bases: TGCGCCAGCAGCCAAGGGTTCGGACAGGGGGCAAACGGGGAGCTGTTTTTT.

This clonotype has only a few counts. V gene TRBV19 combines with J gene TRBJ2-6; 8 bases are shared with TRBD1. The CDR3 is 16 amino acids. V was clipped by 5 bases and J by 0 bases; unmatched bases: 3. In germline, CDR1 is LNHDA, CDR2 SQIVND (reference sequence). The CDR3 protein is CASSPTGASGANVLTF. CDR3 DNA: TGTGCCAGTAGTCCGACAGGGGCCTCTGGGGCCAACGTCCTGACTTTC.

This chain uses TRBV28 with TRBJ2-2; perhaps TRBD2 as D (6 bases). Germline CDR1 MDHEN, CDR2 SYDVKM. Trimming pared 5 bases from V and 0 bases from J, leaving 19 bases between. This CDR3 is built from 18 residues. DNA of the CDR3: TGTGCCAGCAGTCCGCTCATTCGGGTAGCGGCGAACACCGGGGAGCTGTTTTTT. Its protein is CASSPLIRVAANTGELFF. The full variable domain, completed using reference TRBV28 and TRBJ2-2, is DVKVTQSSRYLVKRTGEKVFLECVQDMDHENMFWYRQDPGLGLRLIYFSYDVKMKEKGDIPEGYSVSREKKERFSLILESASTNQTSMYLCASSPLIRVAANTGELFFGEGSRLTVL.

This clonotype has ten or more counts. The chain is built from TRBV20-1 and TRBJ2-1; TRBD1 or TRBD2 may be the D gene (5 bases each). This CDR3 contains 12 residues. Per germline, CDR1 DFQATT and CDR2 SNEGSKA (reference sequence). V was trimmed by 5 bases and J by 9 bases, leaving 14 bases between them. The CDR3 is CSAEGLGGEQFF. DNA for the CDR3: TGCAGTGCTGAAGGACTTGGGGGTGAGCAGTTCTTC.

This clonotype was found a few times. The chain combines TRBV20-1 with TRBJ1-6; D gene unclear. Germline V CDR1 and CDR2: DFQATT, SNEGSKA (reference sequence). The CDR3 is 12 amino acids. The ends were cut back, 4 bases at V and 4 bases at J, with 5 bases in the middle. The DNA for the CDR3 is TGCAGTGCTAAATCTTATAATTCACCCCTCCACTTT. Translated, it gives CSAKSYNSPLHF.

The chain has TRBV5-1 and TRBJ2-1; TRBD1 agrees at 7 bases. The germline CDR1 and CDR2 sequences are SGHRS and YFSETQ. CDR3 length equals 17 residues. Trimming removed 3 bases from V and 4 bases from J; junction bases left unmatched: 13. CDR3 in DNA: TGCGCCAGCAGCTCGAATACCGGACAGGTGTTTTACAATGAGCAGTTCTTC. As protein: CASSSNTGQVFYNEQFF. Variable domain in full (rest from reference TRBV5-1 and TRBJ2-1): KAGVTQTPRYLIKTRGQQVTLSCSPISGHRSVSWYQQTPGQGLQFLFEYFSETQRNKGNFPGRFSGRQFSNSRSEMNVSTLELGDSALYLCASSSNTGQVFYNEQFFGPGTRLTVL.

DNA for the CDR3: TGTGCCAGCAGCCGGGGCGGGGAGCCTAATGAGCAGTTCTTC. It encodes CASSRGGEPNEQFF. The chain is built from TRBV5-6 and TRBJ2-1; a possible D gene is TRBD2 (6 bases). The length of the CDR3 is 14 residues. Germline CDR1 SGHDT, CDR2 YYEEEE. Trimming took 4 bases from V and 7 from J, leaving 15 bases between them.

This clonotype was detected ten times or more. The chain links TRBV27 to TRBJ1-1, with 9 bases lining up with TRBD1. Germline CDR1 is MNHEY and CDR2 is SMNVEV (reference sequence). The V segment lost 6 bases and the J segment 6 bases; nucleotides outside the gene matches: 14. The CDR3 extends over 16 amino acids. The CDR3 coding sequence is TGTGCCAGCAGAAAATTAGAGCCGGACAGGGGACCTGAAGCTTTCTTT. Its protein is CASRKLEPDRGPEAFF.

The V call is TRBV6-1, the J call TRBJ2-1; D remains ambiguous. The CDR3 totals 15 residues. Germline CDR1 and CDR2: MNHNS and SASEGT. Trimming pared 1 base from V and 0 bases from J, leaving 7 bases between. In DNA, the CDR3 is TGTGCCAGCAGTGAAGTGAAGAGCTCCTACAATGAGCAGTTCTTC. Amino acids: CASSEVKSSYNEQFF.

There are a few counts of this clonotype. At one boundary the junction diverges from the germline segment, which might be a read error. The chain recombines TRBV2 with TRBJ2-7; D remains ambiguous. Germline V lookup: CDR1 SNHLY, CDR2 FYNNEI. The CDR3 is made up of 10 amino acids. The CDR3 nucleotides are TGTGCCAGCAGTGAAAGCACGGGCCACTTC. Its protein is CASSESTGHF.

This clonotype has just a few counts. The chain joins TRBV6-2 or TRBV6-3 to TRBJ2-7; 7 bases match TRBD1. The CDR3 extends over 14 amino acids. The ends lost 4 bases at V and 3 bases at J; junction bases unmatched: 6. CDR1 MNHEY and CDR2 SVGEGT come from the germline V gene. The CDR3 DNA follows: TGTGCCAGCAGTTGGGGACAGTGGGACTACGAGCAGTACTTC. Translating gives CASSWGQWDYEQYF.

This clonotype has ten or more counts. The chain recombines TRBV3-1 with TRBJ1-1; 9 nucleotides match TRBD1. The CDR3 consists of 20 residues. V shed 5 bases and J 0 bases; nucleotides not matched to a gene: 19. CDR1 and CDR2 (germline): LGHDT, YNNKEL (reference sequence). Here the CDR3 reads CASSCTRRQTGGRMNTEAFF. Here the CDR3 DNA reads TGTGCCAGCAGCTGTACAAGAAGGCAGACAGGGGGGCGGATGAACACTGAAGCTTTCTTT.

This clonotype was recorded a few times. The chain joins TRBV28 to TRBJ2-7; D ambiguous. Germline CDR1 is MDHEN and CDR2 is SYDVKM. The germline V and J ends were trimmed by 2 bases and 6 bases, with 14 bases remaining between them. This CDR3 spans 14 amino acids. The CDR3 sequence: CASSLIGSSREQYF. The CDR3 DNA reads as TGTGCCAGCAGTTTAATCGGGTCAAGTCGCGAGCAGTACTTC. Complete variable domain (other parts from reference TRBV28 and TRBJ2-7): DVKVTQSSRYLVKRTGEKVFLECVQDMDHENMFWYRQDPGLGLRLIYFSYDVKMKEKGDIPEGYSVSREKKERFSLILESASTNQTSMYLCASSLIGSSREQYFGPGTRLTVT.

This clonotype was seen a handful of times. The rearrangement links TRBV7-9 to TRBJ2-7, with TRBD1 matching 8 bases. CDR1 SEHNR and CDR2 FQNEAQ come from the germline V gene (reference sequence). The CDR3 is made up of 15 amino acids. Unmatched junction bases numbered 13, after V lost 6 bases and J lost 6 bases. The CDR3 DNA reads as TGTGCCAGCAGTTACTCAGGACAGGGTATGGGCGAGCAGTACTTC. The encoded protein is CASSYSGQGMGEQYF.

The chain uses TRBV9 and TRBJ1-2; D is unclear. This CDR3 is 14 amino acids long. The V gene lost 1 base and the J gene lost 4 bases, with 11 bases spanning the gap. In germline, CDR1 is SGDLS, CDR2 YYNGEE. The CDR3 region has the DNA TGTGCCAGCAGCGTAATGGGCGGCGCCTATGGCTACACCTTC. Encoded protein: CASSVMGGAYGYTF.

This clonotype was counted many times. A read error may produce the germline difference seen at one junction end. The chain is built from TRBV14 and TRBJ2-1; 10 positions match TRBD2. The CDR3 length is 15 residues. The V gene's germline CDR1 is SGHDN and CDR2 FVKESK. CDR3 in DNA: TGCGCCAGCAGCTTGGCTAGCGGGAGTCTCAATGAGCAGTTCTTC. Translation gives CASSLASGSLNEQFF. The whole variable domain, remainder taken from reference TRBV14 and TRBJ2-1, is EAGVTQFPSHSVIEKGQTVTLRCDPISGHDNLYWYRRVMGKEIKFLLHFVKESKQDESGMPNNRFLAERTGGTYSTLKVQPAELEDSGVYFCASSLASGSLNEQFFGPGTRLTVL.

This clonotype was detected a few times. The rearrangement joins TRBV27 to TRBJ2-3; 12 bases map to TRBD2. Germline V gives CDR1 MNHEY, CDR2 SMNVEV (reference sequence). V gave up 5 bases and J gave up 6 bases; unmatched junction bases: 9. There are 16 residues in the CDR3. The CDR3 sequence is CASSLRLAGALDTQYF. DNA for the CDR3: TGTGCCAGCAGTCTAAGACTAGCGGGAGCTCTGGATACGCAGTATTTT.

J is TRBJ2-1 and V is TRBV28; the D gene is possibly TRBD2 (5 bases). Between the trimmed V and J ends, which lost 5 bases and 11 bases, there was a span of 10 bases. From germline, CDR1 is MDHEN and CDR2 SYDVKM. The CDR3 runs to 11 residues. The CDR3 here is CASSPTTQQFF. The CDR3 DNA reads TGTGCCAGCAGTCCGACTACACAGCAGTTCTTC.

Many counts were recorded for this clonotype. The chain couples TRBV10-3 to TRBJ2-7, with D uncertain. This CDR3 spans 12 amino acids. Trimming pared 6 bases from V and 5 bases from J, leaving 11 bases between. Germline CDR1 is ENHRY and CDR2 is SYGVKD. DNA of the CDR3: TGTGCCATCAGAGATCTAGGAGACGAGCAGTACTTC. Amino acids: CAIRDLGDEQYF.

This clonotype was observed a few times. The chain employs TRBV12-5 and TRBJ2-6, with 9 bases identical to TRBD1. Unmatched junction bases numbered 3, after V lost 3 bases and J lost 0 bases. Germline V gene data show CDR1 as LGHNT and CDR2 as FRNRAP. This CDR3 region has 17 residues. The DNA for the CDR3 is TGTGCTAGTGGTTTTCAGGGACAGGGCTCTGGGGCCAACGTCCTGACTTTC. Translation: CASGFQGQGSGANVLTF. The entire variable domain, with the rest obtained from reference TRBV12-5 and TRBJ2-6, is as follows: DARVTQTPRHKVTEMGQEVTMRCQPILGHNTVFWYRQTMMQGLELLAYFRNRAPLDDSGMPKDRFSAEMPDATLATLKIQPSEPRDSAVYFCASGFQGQGSGANVLTFGAGSRLTVL.